This T cell receptor beta chain was obtained from a study of blood T cell repertoires in COVID-19. The germline V and J ends were trimmed by 6 bases and 0 bases, with 13 bases remaining between them. From germline, CDR1 is LNHDA and CDR2 SQIVND (reference sequence). The CDR3 has 15 amino acids. Sequencing used immunoSEQ multiplex PCR; TCRdb keeps in-frame clones, though not all of them. Of approximately 160,000 clones in the sample, approximately 80% are singletons; the top ten hold about 6%. Sequencing used PBMCs or T cells enriched from blood (not recorded which). The V gene is TRBV19, the J gene TRBJ2-3; D is unresolved. This receptor was obtained from a man between 40 and 49 years old who had recovered from COVID-19. The CDR3 DNA sequence: TGTGCCAGTAGACTAACGGCCCCTAGCACAGATACGCAGTATTTT. Protein: CASRLTAPSTDTQYF. Filled out from reference TRBV19 and TRBJ2-3, the complete variable domain reads DGGITQSPKYLFRKEGQNVTLSCEQNLNHDAMYWYRQDPGQGLRLIYYSQIVNDFQKGDIAEGYSVSREKKESFPLTVTSAQKNPTAFYLCASRLTAPSTDTQYFGPGTRLTVL.